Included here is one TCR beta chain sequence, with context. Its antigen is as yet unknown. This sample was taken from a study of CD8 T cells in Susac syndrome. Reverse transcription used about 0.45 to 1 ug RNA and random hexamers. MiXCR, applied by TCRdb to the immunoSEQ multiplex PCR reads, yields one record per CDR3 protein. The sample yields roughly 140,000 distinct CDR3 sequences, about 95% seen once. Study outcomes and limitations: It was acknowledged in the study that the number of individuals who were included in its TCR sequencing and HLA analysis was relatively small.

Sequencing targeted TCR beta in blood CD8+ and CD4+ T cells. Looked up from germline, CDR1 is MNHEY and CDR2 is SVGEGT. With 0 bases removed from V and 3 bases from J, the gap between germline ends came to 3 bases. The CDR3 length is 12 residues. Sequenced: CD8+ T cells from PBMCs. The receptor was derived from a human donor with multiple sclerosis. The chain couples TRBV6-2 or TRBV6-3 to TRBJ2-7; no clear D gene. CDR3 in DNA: TGTGCCAGCAGTTACTCGATCTACGAGCAGTACTTC. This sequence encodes CASSYSIYEQYF.